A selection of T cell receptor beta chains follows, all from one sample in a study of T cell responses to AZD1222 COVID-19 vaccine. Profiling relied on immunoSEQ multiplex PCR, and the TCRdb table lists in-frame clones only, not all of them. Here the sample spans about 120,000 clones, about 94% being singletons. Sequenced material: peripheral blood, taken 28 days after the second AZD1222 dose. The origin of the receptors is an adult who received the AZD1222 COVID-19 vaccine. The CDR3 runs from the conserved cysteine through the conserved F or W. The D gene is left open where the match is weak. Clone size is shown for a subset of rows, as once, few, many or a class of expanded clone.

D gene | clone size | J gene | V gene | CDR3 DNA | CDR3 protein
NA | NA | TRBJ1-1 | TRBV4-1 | TGCGCCAGCAGCCAAGCCACCGGGAGCGACACTGAAGCTTTCTTT | CASSQATGSDTEAFF
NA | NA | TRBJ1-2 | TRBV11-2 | TGTGCCAGCAGCTTAGGAACAGCTAACTATGGCTACACCTTC | CASSLGTANYGYTF
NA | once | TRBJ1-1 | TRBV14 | TGTGCCAGCAGCCAAGAGGTTGAAGCTTTCTTT | CASSQEVEAFF
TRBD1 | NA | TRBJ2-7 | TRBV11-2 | TGTGCCAGCAGCTTGGGAAGGGGGCAGTACGAGCAGTACTTC | CASSLGRGQYEQYF
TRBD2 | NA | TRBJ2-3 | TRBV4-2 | TGTGCCAGCAGCCAAGAGGGGACTAGCGGGGGGGCAGATACGCAGTATTTT | CASSQEGTSGGADTQYF
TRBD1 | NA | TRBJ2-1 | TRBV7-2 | TGTGCCAGCAGCTTAGAGGCGGCACAGGGGGGCAATGAGCAGTTCTTC | CASSLEAAQGGNEQFF
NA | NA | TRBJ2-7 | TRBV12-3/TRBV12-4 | TGTGCCAGCAGTCGCTCGAACTACGAGCAGTACTTC | CASSRSNYEQYF
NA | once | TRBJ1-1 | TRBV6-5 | TGTGCCAGCAGTTACTCATCGCCCACTGAAGCTTTCTTT | CASSYSSPTEAFF
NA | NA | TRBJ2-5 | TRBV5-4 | TGTGCCAGCAGACCCGACAGCCAAGAGACCCAGTACTTC | CASRPDSQETQYF
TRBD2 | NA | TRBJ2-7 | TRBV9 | TGTGCCAGCAGCGCGGGACTAGCGGGTGGCGGGCAGTACTTC | CASSAGLAGGGQYF
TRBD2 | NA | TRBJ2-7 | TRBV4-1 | TGCGCCAGCAGCCGGGGACTAGCAGGCGAGCAGTACTTC | CASSRGLAGEQYF
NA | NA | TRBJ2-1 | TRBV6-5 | TGTGCCAGCAGTTCCCAGGGGGAGGTCTCCTACAATGAGCAGTTCTTC | CASSSQGEVSYNEQFF
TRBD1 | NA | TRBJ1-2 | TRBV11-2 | TGTGCCAGCGAGGAATCCGGGACAGGGCCTCTTGGCTACACCTTC | CASEESGTGPLGYTF
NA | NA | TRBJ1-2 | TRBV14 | TGTGCCAGCAGCCCTGGCGGGGGCTACACCTTC | CASSPGGGYTF
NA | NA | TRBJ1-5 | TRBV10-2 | TGCGCCAGCAGTGAGGCCCCCTGGGTGGGCAGGGGAAATCAGCCCCAGCATTTT | CASSEAPWVGRGNQPQHF
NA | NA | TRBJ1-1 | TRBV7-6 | TGTGCCAGCAGTTGGAGTGGGAACACTGAAGCTTTCTTT | CASSWSGNTEAFF
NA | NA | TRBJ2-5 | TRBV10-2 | TGCGCCAGCAGTGAAGCCAGCCAAGAGACCCAGTACTTC | CASSEASQETQYF
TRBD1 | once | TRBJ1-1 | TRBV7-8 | TGTGCCAGCAGCTTAGACGGGCATAGATCGACAGGGTTTAAGTTCACTGAAGCTTTCTTT | CASSLDGHRSTGFKFTEAFF
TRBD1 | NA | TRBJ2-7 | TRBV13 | TGTGCCAGCAGCGCACCACACAGGGGCGACGAGCAGTACTTC | CASSAPHRGDEQYF
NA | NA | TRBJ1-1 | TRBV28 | TGTGCCAGCAGCTCGCAGGGGAACACTGAAGCTTTCTTT | CASSSQGNTEAFF
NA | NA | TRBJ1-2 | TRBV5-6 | TGTGCCAGCAGGACAGGCTCCTATGGCTACACCTTC | CASRTGSYGYTF
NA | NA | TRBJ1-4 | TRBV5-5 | TGTGCCAGCAGCTTGTTACCCAGGGATGAGCATGAAAAACTGTTTTTT | CASSLLPRDEHEKLFF
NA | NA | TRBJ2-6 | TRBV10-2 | TGCGCCAGCAAGAGGAGAGGGAGTGGGGCCAACGTCCTGACTTTC | CASKRRGSGANVLTF
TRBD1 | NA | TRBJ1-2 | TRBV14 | TGTGCCAGCAGACGACAGGGTCCGGGCTATGGCTACACCTTC | CASRRQGPGYGYTF
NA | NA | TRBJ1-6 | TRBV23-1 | TGCGCCAGCAGTCAAGACAGTCATATGGGTAATTCACCCCTCCACTTT | CASSQDSHMGNSPLHF
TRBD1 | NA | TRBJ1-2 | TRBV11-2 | TGTGCCAGCAGCTTAGGGAGCTGGGGACAGGGCAGGGGCTACACCTTC | CASSLGSWGQGRGYTF
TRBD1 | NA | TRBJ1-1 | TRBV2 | TGTGCCAGCAATAGCCAGGGGGCGAGTACTGAAGCTTTCTTT | CASNSQGASTEAFF
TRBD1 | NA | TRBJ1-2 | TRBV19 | TGTGCCAGTAGTCCAGACACCGCAGGGGGCTATGGCTACACCTTC | CASSPDTAGGYGYTF
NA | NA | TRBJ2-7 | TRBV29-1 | TGCAGCGTTAGACACAGCTCCTACGAGCAGTACTTC | CSVRHSSYEQYF
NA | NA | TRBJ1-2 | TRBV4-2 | TGTGCCAGCAGCCAAGAACCGACAAAATCCTACGGCTACACCTTC | CASSQEPTKSYGYTF
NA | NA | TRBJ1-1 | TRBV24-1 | TGTGCCACCAGTGATTCCTACGGACAGTACACTGAAGCTTTCTTT | CATSDSYGQYTEAFF
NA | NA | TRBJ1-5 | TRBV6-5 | TGTGCCAGCAGTTACGGGCAGGGCCCGGGGCAGCCCCAGCATTTT | CASSYGQGPGQPQHF
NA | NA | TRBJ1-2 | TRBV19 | TGTGCCAGTAGTATTTCTTCTGGGAGGGCCTATGGCTACACCTTC | CASSISSGRAYGYTF
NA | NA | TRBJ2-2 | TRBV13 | TGTGCCAGCAGTCGTAGCGGAGACTTCACCGGGGAGCTGTTTTTT | CASSRSGDFTGELFF
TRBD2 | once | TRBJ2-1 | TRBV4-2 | TGTGCCAGCAGCCCCGGGACTAGCGGGGGTGATGAGCAGTTCTTC | CASSPGTSGGDEQFF
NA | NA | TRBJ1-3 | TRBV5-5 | TGTGCCAGCAGCTTGGCCTTTGGGCAGTTCTCTGGAAACACCATATATTTT | CASSLAFGQFSGNTIYF
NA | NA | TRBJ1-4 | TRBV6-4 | TGTGCCAGCAGTGATTCAGGGTTGGAGGAAGAAAAACTGTTTTTT | CASSDSGLEEEKLFF
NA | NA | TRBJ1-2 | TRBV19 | TGTGCCAGTAGTATAGGAGGAACTGGCTACACCTTC | CASSIGGTGYTF
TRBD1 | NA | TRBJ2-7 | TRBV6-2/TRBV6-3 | TGTGCCAGCAGCCCGGGACAGATCTACGAGCAGTACTTC | CASSPGQIYEQYF
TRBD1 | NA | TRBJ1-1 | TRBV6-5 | TGTGCCTGGGACAGGGGTCTCACTGAAGCTTTCTTT | CAWDRGLTEAFF
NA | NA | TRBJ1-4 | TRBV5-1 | TGCGCCAGCAGCCTCGTCACTACAGGGAGCACTAATGAAAAACTGTTTTTT | CASSLVTTGSTNEKLFF
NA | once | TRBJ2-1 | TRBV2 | TGTGCCAGCATGGGAGACTACAATGAGCAGTTCTTC | CASMGDYNEQFF
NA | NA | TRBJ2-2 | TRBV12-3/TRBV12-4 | TGTGCCAGCAGCCCCATTGCAACCGGGGAGCTGTTTTTT | CASSPIATGELFF
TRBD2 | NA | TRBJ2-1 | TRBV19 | TGTGCCAGTAGTTGGGGGAGCGCGGGACTATCCGACGATGAGCAGTTCTTC | CASSWGSAGLSDDEQFF
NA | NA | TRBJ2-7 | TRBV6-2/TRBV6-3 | TGTGCCAGCAGTTACTATCGCGGCGGCTACGAGCAGTACTTC | CASSYYRGGYEQYF
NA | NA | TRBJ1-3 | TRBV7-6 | TGTGCCAGCAGCTCAGGGGAAAACACCATATATTTT | CASSSGENTIYF
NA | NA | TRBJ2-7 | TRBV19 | TGTGCCAGTAGTATAGAAAGGACCTCTCTCTACGAGCAGTACTTC | CASSIERTSLYEQYF
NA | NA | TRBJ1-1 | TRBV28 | TGTGCCAGCAGTATAAAGGGGACTGAAGCTTTCTTT | CASSIKGTEAFF
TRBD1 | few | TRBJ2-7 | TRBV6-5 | TGTGCCAGCAGTTACGGGGACAGCCCCTACGAGCAGTACTTC | CASSYGDSPYEQYF
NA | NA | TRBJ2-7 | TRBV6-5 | TGTGCCAGCAGTAAAACAGGGTTCGGCTACGAGCAGTACTTC | CASSKTGFGYEQYF
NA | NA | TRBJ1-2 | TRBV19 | TGTGCCAGTAGCCTCAACAGGGAAATCTACTATGGCTACACCTTC | CASSLNREIYYGYTF
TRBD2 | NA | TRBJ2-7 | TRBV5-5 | TGTGCCAGCAGCTTCGAGGCGGGAGTGCCCTACGAGCAGTACTTC | CASSFEAGVPYEQYF
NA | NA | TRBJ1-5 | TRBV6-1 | TGTGCCAGCAGTGAGGCCCCACAGGACTATGGGCCCCAGCATTTT | CASSEAPQDYGPQHF
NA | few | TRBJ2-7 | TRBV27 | TGTGCCAGCAGCCCTTGGACCTTCGGGGAGCAGTACTTC | CASSPWTFGEQYF
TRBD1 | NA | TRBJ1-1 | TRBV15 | TGTGCCACCAGCAGAGAGGGACAGGGGAGAGACACTGAAGCTTTCTTT | CATSREGQGRDTEAFF
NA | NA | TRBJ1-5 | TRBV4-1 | TGCGCCAGCAGCCAAGTAACCTCACAGGGACTGAATCAGCCCCAGCATTTT | CASSQVTSQGLNQPQHF
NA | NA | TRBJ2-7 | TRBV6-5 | TGTGCCAGCAGTTACTCACGGGGAACCTACGAGCAGTACTTC | CASSYSRGTYEQYF
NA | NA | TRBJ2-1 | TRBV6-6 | TGTGCCAGCAGTAACCCCCACGCGACAGACAATGAGCAGTTCTTC | CASSNPHATDNEQFF
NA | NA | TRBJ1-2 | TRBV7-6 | TGTGCCAGCAGCTTAGCCGCCCGGGGCATCGGGACTAACTATGGCTACACCTTC | CASSLAARGIGTNYGYTF